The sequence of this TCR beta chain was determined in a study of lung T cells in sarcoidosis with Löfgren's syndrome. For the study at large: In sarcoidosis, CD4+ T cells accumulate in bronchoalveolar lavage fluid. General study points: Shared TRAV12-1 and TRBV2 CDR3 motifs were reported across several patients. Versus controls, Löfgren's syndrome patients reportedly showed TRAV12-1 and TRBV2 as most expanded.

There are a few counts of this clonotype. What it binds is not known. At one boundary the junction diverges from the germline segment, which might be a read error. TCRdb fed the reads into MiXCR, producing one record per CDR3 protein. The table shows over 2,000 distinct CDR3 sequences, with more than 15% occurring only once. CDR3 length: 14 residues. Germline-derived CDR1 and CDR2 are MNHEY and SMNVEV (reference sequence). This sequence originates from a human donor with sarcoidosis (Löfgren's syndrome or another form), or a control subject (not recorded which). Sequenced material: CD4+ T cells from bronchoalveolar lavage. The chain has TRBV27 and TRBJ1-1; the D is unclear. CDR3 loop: CASSSRSMNTEAFW. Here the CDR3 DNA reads TGTGCCAGCAGTTCTCGGAGTATGAACACGGAAGCTTTCTGG.